This TCR beta chain came from a study of shared clonotypes between healthy human individuals. The overall study: Plates per donor: three CD4 naive, three CD4 memory, two CD8 naive, one CD8 memory.

Naive CD8 cells lacked CD45RO and underwent positive selection for CCR7, leaving out terminally differentiated effector memory CD45RA+ cells. Study results and limitations: Sampling covered blood only; tissue repertoires likely differ.

Produced via immunoSEQ multiplex PCR; TCRdb's table is partial and in-frame only. The sample contains 500,000 to 700,000 clones, about 95% of which appear only once. As regards this clone: Its antigen is unknown.

Germline values: CDR1 MDHEN, CDR2 SYDVKM. This CDR3 spans 14 amino acids. Trimming pared 3 bases from V and 4 bases from J, leaving 12 bases between. This sequence was found in a woman aged 25 to 39 in good health. This sequence joins TRBV28 and TRBJ1-1; D is unclear. The material sequenced was naive CD8+ T cells sorted from blood. The CDR3 reads CASSFLIGGTEAFF. CDR3 in DNA: TGTGCCAGCAGTTTTCTCATCGGAGGCACTGAAGCTTTCTTT.